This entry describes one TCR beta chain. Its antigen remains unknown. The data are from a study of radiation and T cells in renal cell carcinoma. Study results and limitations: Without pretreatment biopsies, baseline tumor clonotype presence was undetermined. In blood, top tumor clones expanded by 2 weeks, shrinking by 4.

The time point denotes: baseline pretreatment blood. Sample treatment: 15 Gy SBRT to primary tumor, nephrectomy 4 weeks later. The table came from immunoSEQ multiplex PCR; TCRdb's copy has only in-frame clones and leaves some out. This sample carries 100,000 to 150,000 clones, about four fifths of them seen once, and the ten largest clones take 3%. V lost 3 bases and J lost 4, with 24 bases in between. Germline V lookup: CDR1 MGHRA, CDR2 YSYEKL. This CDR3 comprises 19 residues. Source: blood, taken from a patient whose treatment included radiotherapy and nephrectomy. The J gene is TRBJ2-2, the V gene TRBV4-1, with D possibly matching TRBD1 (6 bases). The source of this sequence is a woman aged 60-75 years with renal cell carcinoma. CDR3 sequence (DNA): TGCGCCAGCAGCCACGCCTGGAGTGGACAGAGGCGAGGCACCGGGGAGCTGTTTTTT. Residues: CASSHAWSGQRRGTGELFF.